The rows below give T cell receptor beta chains drawn from one sample of a study of PD-1 blockade in classical Hodgkin lymphoma. Generated by immunoSEQ multiplex PCR, the TCRdb table keeps only in-frame clones and is missing some. The sample comprises roughly 24,000 clones, 81% of which are singletons, and 22% rests with the top ten. Sequencing used peripheral blood mononuclear cells (PBMCs), obtained before the fourth cycle of nivolumab. Receptors originate from a human donor with classical Hodgkin lymphoma. Each CDR3 is given with its conserved first and last residue.

16	TRBV10-3	TRBJ2-7	CAISFSDTGSSYEQYF
15	TRBV6-1	TRBJ1-4	CASSEDGPGNEKLFF
13	TRBV6-1	TRBJ1-6	CASSDLTNSPLHF
16	TRBV4-2	TRBJ2-7	CASSQSGTSSTYEQYF
16	TRBV7-8	TRBJ2-1	CASSPLGLALYNEQFF
14	TRBV19	TRBJ2-1	CASSISPPGGEQFF
15	TRBV10-1	TRBJ2-3	CASSESAGPGDTQYF
13	TRBV19	TRBJ1-1	CATLQGGGTEAFF
12	TRBV10-3	TRBJ1-1	CATNRGDTEAFF
12	TRBV30	TRBJ2-3	CAWSFGSDTQYF
12	TRBV29-1	TRBJ1-3	CSAETSGNTIYF
15	TRBV9	TRBJ1-6	CASSEVGGARSPLHF
13	TRBV5-1	TRBJ2-5	CASSFRGWETQYF
12	TRBV5-8	TRBJ2-7	CASSRGLYEQYF
17	TRBV7-8	TRBJ2-7	CASSPGRTSGTPREQYF
14	TRBV29-1	TRBJ2-1	CSVEGKTPPIEQFF
16	TRBV6-1	TRBJ2-3	CASSGREGEVRDTQYF
14	TRBV5-1	TRBJ2-1	CASSLMTDGNEQFF
15	TRBV5-1	TRBJ2-7	CASSFEGASSYEQYF
15	TRBV6-6	TRBJ2-3	CASSYSAGISDTQYF
15	TRBV18	TRBJ1-2	CASRHGGADNYGYTF
16	TRBV18	TRBJ2-1	CASSSLQRSSYNEQFF
18	TRBV30	TRBJ2-4	CAWSKASPREPFANIQYF
14	TRBV27	TRBJ2-2	CASSFQGNTGELFF
17	TRBV10-1	TRBJ2-1	CASSESLGGLKNNEQFF
17	TRBV6-1	TRBJ1-3	CASSEALPRASGNTIYF
14	TRBV5-4	TRBJ1-2	CASRRAGRIDGYTF
13	TRBV2	TRBJ1-4	CAIPGQTNEKLFF
14	TRBV30	TRBJ1-4	CAWSRQGANEKLFF
12	TRBV6-6	TRBJ2-7	CASTGQGYEQYF
14	TRBV27	TRBJ2-7	CASVKRQGAYEQYF
15	TRBV6-1	TRBJ2-2	CASSRDRGNTGELFF
14	TRBV30	TRBJ2-7	CAWISSDSSYEQYF